What follows are 10 T cell receptor beta chains derived from one specimen sequenced in a study of T cells in Graves' hyperthyroidism and ophthalmopathy. The investigators amplified TCR beta CDR3 regions from RNA transcripts. The primer set for the first-round RT-PCR of the TCR CDR3 was HTBI. TCRdb passed the multiplex PCR reads through MiXCR, listing each CDR3 protein once. The sample carries roughly 420,000 distinct CDR3 sequences, roughly 14% recorded once. The material sequenced was blood. These receptors were collected from a woman aged 18 to 35 with Graves' hyperthyroidism.

This clonotype occurred many times. J is TRBJ1-5 and V is TRBV30, with D perhaps matching TRBD1 (6 bases). In germline, CDR1 is GTSNPN, CDR2 SVGIG (reference sequence). This CDR3 region has 14 residues. Trimming cost V 0 bases and J 0 bases, with 6 bases left between them. CDR3: CAWSVTGSNQPQHF. CDR3 bases: TGTGCCTGGAGTGTGACAGGTAGCAATCAGCCCCAGCATTTT.

The chain joins TRBV19 to TRBJ2-3, with D possibly matching TRBD2 (5 bases). Germline assignment: CDR1 LNHDA and CDR2 SQIVND (reference sequence). The V end lost 6 bases, the J end lost 8 bases, and 12 bases lay between the germline ends. The CDR3 is 12 amino acids. The CDR3 DNA reads as TGTGCCAGTAGCCCCGTCGAGGGTACGCAGTATTTT. Translation: CASSPVEGTQYF.

Of note for this clonotype: Just one base apart from a much larger clone, this may be a read error. The chain recombines TRBV6-5 with TRBJ1-5; D is ambiguous. Germline CDR1 reads MNHEY; CDR2 reads SVGAGI. CDR3 size: 14 residues. CDR3 coding DNA: TGTGCCAGCAGTTACGATCCGGTCTATCAGCCCCGGCATTTT. Translated, it gives CASSYDPVYQPRHF.

This clonotype was counted many times. J is TRBJ2-1 and V is TRBV18, with 7 bases matching TRBD2. Germline values: CDR1 KGHSH, CDR2 LQKENI. V was pared by 5 bases and J by 6 bases, with 19 bases of the junction left unmatched. The CDR3 loop spans 18 amino acids. The CDR3 DNA is TGTGCCAGCTCATGGCGGGCGGGAGCCCCGACTTTTTTCAATGAGCAGTTCTTC. The encoded protein is CASSWRAGAPTFFNEQFF. Looking up the rest from reference TRBV18 and TRBJ2-1 gives the full variable domain: NAGVMQNPRHLVRRRGQEARLRCSPMKGHSHVYWYRQLPEEGLKFMVYLQKENIIDESGMPKERFSAEFPKEGPSILRIQQVVRGDSAAYFCASSWRAGAPTFFNEQFFGPGTRLTVL.

This clonotype was picked up a small number of times. The V and J genes are TRBV18 and TRBJ2-1, with 15 nucleotides matching TRBD2. The CDR3 is made up of 15 amino acids. Germline V gives CDR1 KGHSH, CDR2 LQKENI. Losses at the gene ends were 5 bases for V and 9 bases for J; bases not matched to a gene: 5. CDR3 residues: CASSAGLAGGTEQFF. The CDR3 nucleotides read TGTGCCAGCTCAGCCGGACTAGCGGGAGGGACTGAGCAGTTCTTC.

As for this clonotype: This could be a read error, since a much larger clone is one nucleotide away. The CDR3 carries no conserved terminal phenylalanine or tryptophan, so it likely arises from a read error. This rearrangement joins TRBV6-2 or TRBV6-3 to TRBJ2-5, with 15 bases aligning to TRBD2. J was trimmed by 5 bases and V by 3 bases; bases with no gene match: 10. This CDR3 spans 18 amino acids. Germline CDR1 and CDR2: MNHEY and SVGEGT. CDR3 nucleotide sequence: TGTGCCAGCAGTTATCTAGGACTAGCGGGAGGGCTGGGGGAGACCCAGTACCTC. Its protein product is CASSYLGLAGGLGETQYL.

For this clonotype: A read error is possible here, since a much larger clone lies one base away. This chain links TRBV7-6 with TRBJ2-1, with D maybe TRBD2 (6 bases). Germline lookup yields CDR1 SGHVS and CDR2 FNYEAQ. The CDR3 is 14 amino acids. In nucleotides, the CDR3 is TGTGCCAGCAGCTCCCCCGAGGGAGGTAATGAGCAGTCCTTC. It yields the protein CASSSPEGGNEQSF.

This clonotype showed up many times. This chain joins TRBV27 and TRBJ1-1; 9 bases agree with TRBD1. This CDR3 comprises 15 residues. Germline loops: CDR1 MNHEY, CDR2 SMNVEV (reference sequence). V trimming: 5 bases; J trimming: 5 bases; junction bases outside the gene matches: 9. The CDR3 reads CASSVTGTGRTEAFF. The DNA of the CDR3 is TGTGCCAGCAGTGTCACTGGGACAGGGCGGACTGAAGCTTTCTTT.

To note about this clonotype: Likely a read error: the CDR3 ends without its conserved phenylalanine or tryptophan. The chain links TRBV7-8 to TRBJ2-2; tentatively, D is TRBD1 (5 bases). This CDR3 has 14 amino acids. Trimming took 6 bases from V and 3 from J, leaving 11 bases between them. CDR1 is SGHVS and CDR2 is FQNEAQ in the germline V gene. The CDR3 DNA sequence: TGTGCCAGCAGACTACTCAGGGACACCGGGGAGCTGTTTTCT. Residues: CASRLLRDTGELFS.

The chain couples TRBV6-5 to TRBJ2-7, with D uncertain. The V end was cut by 4 bases, the J end by 1 base, with 14 bases between. CDR1 and CDR2 from the germline V gene are MNHEY and SVGAGI. The length of the CDR3 is 15 residues. The CDR3 reads CASSSGVGTSYEQYF. The CDR3 DNA reads as TGTGCCAGCAGTTCTGGAGTTGGAACTTCCTACGAGCAGTACTTC.